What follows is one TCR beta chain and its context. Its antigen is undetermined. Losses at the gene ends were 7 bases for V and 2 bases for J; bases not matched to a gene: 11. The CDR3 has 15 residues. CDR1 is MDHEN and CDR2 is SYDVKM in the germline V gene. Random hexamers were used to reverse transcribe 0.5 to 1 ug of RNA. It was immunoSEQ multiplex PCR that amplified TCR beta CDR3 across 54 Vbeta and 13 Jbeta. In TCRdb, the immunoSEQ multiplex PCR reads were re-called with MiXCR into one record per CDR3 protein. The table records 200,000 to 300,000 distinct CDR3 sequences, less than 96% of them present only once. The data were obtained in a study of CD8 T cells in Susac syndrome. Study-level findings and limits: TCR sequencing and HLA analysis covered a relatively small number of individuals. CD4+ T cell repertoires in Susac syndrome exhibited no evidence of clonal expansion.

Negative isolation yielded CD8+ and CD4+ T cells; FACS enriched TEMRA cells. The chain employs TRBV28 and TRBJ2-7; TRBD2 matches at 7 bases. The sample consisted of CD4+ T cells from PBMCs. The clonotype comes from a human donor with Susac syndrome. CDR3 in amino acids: CASKREGPYPYEQYF. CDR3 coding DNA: TGTGCCAGCAAGAGGGAGGGCCCGTACCCCTACGAGCAGTACTTC.